The next 9 T cell receptor beta chains were all read from a single sample in a study of T cells in Graves' hyperthyroidism and ophthalmopathy. Amplified regions were TCR beta CDR3 sequences from RNA transcripts. Initially, a first-round RT-PCR of the TCR CDR3 employed the HTBI primer set. Via MiXCR, TCRdb re-called the multiplex PCR reads, giving one row per CDR3 protein. The sample lists 130,000 or so distinct CDR3 sequences; 22% were seen once. The sequencing sample was made of blood. Receptor source: a woman aged 45 to 65 with Graves' hyperthyroidism that later progressed to Graves' ophthalmopathy.

This chain connects TRBV5-1 to TRBJ1-1; D gene unclear. The germline CDR1 and CDR2 sequences are SGHRS and YFSETQ. This CDR3 comprises 14 residues. V lost 0 bases and J 1 base, leaving 7 bases between the germline ends. The CDR3 nucleotides are TGCGCCAGCAGCTTGGCGCATAGGAACACTGAAGCTTTCTTT. It translates to CASSLAHRNTEAFF.

The gene calls are TRBV24-1 and TRBJ1-5; TRBD1 is a possible D gene (5 bases). Germline V gives CDR1 KGHDR, CDR2 SFDVKD. The CDR3 loop spans 14 amino acids. Trimming took 4 bases from V and 5 from J, leaving 11 bases between them. The CDR3 DNA sequence: TGTGCCACCAGTGACCCAGGGTCCGATCAGCCCCAGCATTTT. It encodes CATSDPGSDQPQHF.

This clonotype was counted only a few times. This chain joins TRBV19 and TRBJ1-5, with D perhaps matching TRBD1 (5 bases). Deletions cut 10 bases from V and 0 bases from J, with 13 bases between. The CDR3 extends over 14 amino acids. In germline, CDR1 is LNHDA, CDR2 SQIVND (reference sequence). The CDR3 region is CATEWGYSNQPQHF. CDR3 DNA: TGTGCCACCGAATGGGGGTATAGCAATCAGCCCCAGCATTTT.

The table lists this clonotype with many counts. The CDR3, as DNA: TGTGCCAGCAGCATCGACAGGGTGTCTGGAAACACCATATATTTT. Amino acid sequence: CASSIDRVSGNTIYF. The chain links TRBV11-2 to TRBJ1-3, with 7 nucleotides matching TRBD1. Germline V gene lookup returns CDR1 SGHAT and CDR2 FQNNGV. V shed 5 bases, J shed 1 base, and the junction held 5 bases outside the gene matches. The CDR3 consists of 15 residues.

This clonotype was counted at least ten times. The V and J genes are TRBV11-2 and TRBJ2-1; 10 bases are shared with TRBD2. CDR1 SGHAT and CDR2 FQNNGV come from the germline V gene. CDR3 length: 14 amino acids. V shed 8 bases, J shed 6 bases, and the junction held 7 bases outside the gene matches. This CDR3 reads CASVRSGRANEQFF. The CDR3 DNA is TGTGCCAGCGTCCGAAGCGGGAGGGCCAATGAGCAGTTCTTC.

This clonotype was recorded only once. The CDR3: CASKGGGTGNQPQHF. DNA for the CDR3: TGTGCCAGCAAGGGAGGGGGAACTGGCAATCAGCCCCAGCATTTT. This chain joins TRBV12-3 or TRBV12-4 and TRBJ1-5, with D perhaps matching TRBD1 (6 bases). This CDR3 is 15 amino acids long. Trimming took 7 bases from V and 2 from J, leaving 15 bases between them.

This clonotype was observed a few times. The V gene is TRBV5-1, the J gene TRBJ1-1; D is uncertain. V was pared by 0 bases and J by 4 bases, with 10 bases between. The CDR3 has 14 residues. CDR1 and CDR2 (germline): SGHRS, YFSETQ. The CDR3, as DNA: TGCGCCAGCAGCTTGGCGGTGAAGCCCACTGAAGCTTTCTTT. Its translation is CASSLAVKPTEAFF.

Comment on this clonotype: A read error may explain this, as a much larger clone is one base away. The conserved final phenylalanine or tryptophan is absent from the CDR3, which likely points to a read error. The chain couples TRBV4-1 to TRBJ2-3; a weak D match, TRBD1 (6 bases). This CDR3 region has 15 residues. Germline V lookup: CDR1 MGHRA, CDR2 YSYEKL. With 1 base removed from V and 2 bases from J, the gap between germline ends came to 10 bases. The chain's CDR3 is CASSQVQGYTDTQYS. The CDR3 DNA sequence: TGCGCCAGCAGCCAAGTTCAGGGGTACACAGATACGCAGTATTCT.

This clonotype was counted ten times or more. The chain has TRBV7-8 and TRBJ2-1, with a possible D match to TRBD2 (6 bases). Germline lookup yields CDR1 SGHVS and CDR2 FQNEAQ. This CDR3 is 15 amino acids long. Trimming left V 5 bases short and J 10 bases short, with 21 bases between. The CDR3 region is CASSPRERTWDEQFF. For the CDR3, the DNA is TGTGCCAGCAGCCCCCGGGAGCGGACTTGGGACGAGCAGTTCTTC.